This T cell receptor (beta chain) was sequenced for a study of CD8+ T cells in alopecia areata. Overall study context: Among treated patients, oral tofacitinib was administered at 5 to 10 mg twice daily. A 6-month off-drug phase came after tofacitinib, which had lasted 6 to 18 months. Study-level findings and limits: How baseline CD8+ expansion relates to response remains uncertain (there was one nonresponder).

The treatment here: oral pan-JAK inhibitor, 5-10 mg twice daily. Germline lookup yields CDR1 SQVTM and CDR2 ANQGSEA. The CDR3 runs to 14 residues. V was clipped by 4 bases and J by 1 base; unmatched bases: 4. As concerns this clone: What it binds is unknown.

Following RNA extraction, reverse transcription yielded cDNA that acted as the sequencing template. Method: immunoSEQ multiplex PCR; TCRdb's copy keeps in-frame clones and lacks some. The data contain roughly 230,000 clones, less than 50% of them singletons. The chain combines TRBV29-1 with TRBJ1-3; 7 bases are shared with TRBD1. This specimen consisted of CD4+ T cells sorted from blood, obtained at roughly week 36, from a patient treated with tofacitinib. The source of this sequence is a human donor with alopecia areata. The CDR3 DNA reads TGCAGCGTTGTCAGGGGGATGTCTGGAAACACCATATATTTT. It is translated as CSVVRGMSGNTIYF.